The rows below give T cell receptor beta chains drawn from one sample of a study of T cell responses to AZD1222 COVID-19 vaccine. Clones were read by immunoSEQ multiplex PCR, and TCRdb kept only the in-frame ones, dropping some. The sample records tens of thousands of clones, approximately 85% being singletons. Sequenced here: peripheral blood, sampled on day 0 of AZD1222 vaccination. These receptors were obtained from an adult in good health. The CDR3 runs from the conserved cysteine through the conserved F or W. The order of the fields is J gene, V gene, clone size, CDR3 length, D gene, CDR3 protein, CDR3 DNA. The D gene is left open where the match is weak. Size tells how often a clone was seen (once, few, many) or the class of an expanded clone, and some rows leave it out.

J: TRBJ1-2
V: TRBV7-9
size: NA
length: 13
D: NA
CDR3: CASSLQGSYGYTF
DNA: TGTGCCAGCAGCTTACAGGGCTCCTATGGCTACACCTTC

J: TRBJ2-3
V: TRBV19
size: NA
length: 14
D: NA
CDR3: CASSIGGDTDTQYF
DNA: TGTGCCAGTAGTATCGGAGGGGATACAGATACGCAGTATTTT

J: TRBJ2-7
V: TRBV24-1
size: NA
length: 14
D: NA
CDR3: CATSDSASSYEQYF
DNA: TGTGCCACCAGTGATTCCGCCAGTTCGTACGAGCAGTACTTC

J: TRBJ2-3
V: TRBV5-4
size: NA
length: 16
D: NA
CDR3: CASSPTSRTSTDTQYF
DNA: TGTGCCAGCAGCCCAACGTCCAGGACTAGCACAGATACGCAGTATTTT

J: TRBJ1-5
V: TRBV27
size: NA
length: 14
D: NA
CDR3: CASTPRGGGQPQHF
DNA: TGTGCCAGCACCCCAAGGGGGGGAGGCCAGCCCCAGCATTTT

J: TRBJ2-5
V: TRBV6-2/TRBV6-3
size: NA
length: 16
D: TRBD2
CDR3: CASSETSGGAAATQYF
DNA: TGTGCCAGCAGCGAAACTAGCGGGGGGGCAGCCGCGACCCAGTACTTC

J: TRBJ1-1
V: TRBV18
size: NA
length: 16
D: NA
CDR3: CASSPLRTGWETEAFF
DNA: TGTGCCAGCTCACCACTAAGAACGGGCTGGGAAACTGAAGCTTTCTTT

J: TRBJ1-1
V: TRBV9
size: NA
length: 16
D: TRBD1
CDR3: CASSVASIGGRSEAFF
DNA: TGTGCCAGCAGCGTAGCTAGTATAGGGGGCCGGTCTGAAGCTTTCTTT

J: TRBJ2-7
V: TRBV9
size: NA
length: 14
D: NA
CDR3: CASSVGQSTYEQYF
DNA: TGTGCCAGCAGCGTAGGACAGTCGACCTACGAGCAGTACTTC

J: TRBJ1-5
V: TRBV19
size: NA
length: 15
D: NA
CDR3: CASGPNRVTVQPQHF
DNA: TGTGCCAGTGGTCCTAACAGGGTTACGGTGCAGCCCCAGCATTTT

J: TRBJ1-1
V: TRBV5-1
size: once
length: 13
D: TRBD1
CDR3: CASSAQGGTEAFF
DNA: TGCGCCAGCAGCGCGCAGGGGGGCACTGAAGCTTTCTTT

J: TRBJ2-2
V: TRBV19
size: NA
length: 15
D: TRBD1
CDR3: CASSSQGAATGELFF
DNA: TGTGCCAGTAGTAGTCAGGGGGCGGCCACCGGGGAGCTGTTTTTT

J: TRBJ1-1
V: TRBV3-1/TRBV3-2
size: NA
length: 17
D: NA
CDR3: CASSYPPGGRGNTEAFF
DNA: TGTGCCAGCAGCTATCCCCCGGGGGGTAGGGGGAACACTGAAGCTTTCTTT

J: TRBJ1-5
V: TRBV19
size: NA
length: 14
D: NA
CDR3: CASSSLTGARAQHF
DNA: TGTGCCAGTAGTAGCCTGACAGGCGCGAGGGCCCAGCATTTT

J: TRBJ1-2
V: TRBV2
size: NA
length: 11
D: NA
CDR3: CASTSNYGYTF
DNA: TGTGCCAGCACAAGCAACTATGGCTACACCTTC

J: TRBJ2-1
V: TRBV6-6
size: NA
length: 12
D: TRBD2
CDR3: CASELAGARWFF
DNA: TGTGCCAGCGAACTAGCGGGAGCACGGTGGTTCTTC

J: TRBJ1-6
V: TRBV1
size: once
length: 14
D: NA
CDR3: CTSSHYRARVALHF
DNA: TGCACCAGCAGCCACTACCGGGCCCGGGTGGCCCTCCACTTT

J: TRBJ1-4
V: TRBV5-1
size: NA
length: 13
D: NA
CDR3: CASSLATGEKLFF
DNA: TGCGCCAGCAGCTTGGCCACAGGGGAAAAACTGTTTTTT

J: TRBJ2-7
V: TRBV7-6
size: few
length: 13
D: TRBD2
CDR3: CASSPLAGDEQYF
DNA: TGTGCCAGCAGCCCGCTAGCGGGGGACGAGCAGTACTTC

J: TRBJ1-5
V: TRBV28
size: NA
length: 15
D: NA
CDR3: CASSYSTGSSQPQHF
DNA: TGTGCCAGCAGTTATAGTACAGGGTCAAGTCAGCCCCAGCATTTT